The TCR beta chain under discussion was sequenced for a study of blood T cell repertoires in COVID-19. Overall study: From the United States, Italy and Spain came samples of acute and convalescent COVID-19.

The CDR3 has 14 residues. The germline CDR1 and CDR2 sequences are LNHDA and SQIVND (reference sequence). The ends were cut back, 4 bases at V and 10 bases at J, with 16 bases in the middle. Clones were sequenced by immunoSEQ multiplex PCR, and TCRdb holds only the in-frame ones, with some missing. The sample has roughly 200,000 clones, 90% seen once. Sequencing was performed on peripheral blood. This receptor was identified in a man aged 45 to 65 with acute or convalescent COVID-19. The chain couples TRBV19 to TRBJ1-4; no definite D call. CDR3 residues: CASSTAAEFRKLFF. CDR3 DNA: TGTGCCAGTAGTACCGCGGCGGAGTTTCGAAAACTGTTTTTT.